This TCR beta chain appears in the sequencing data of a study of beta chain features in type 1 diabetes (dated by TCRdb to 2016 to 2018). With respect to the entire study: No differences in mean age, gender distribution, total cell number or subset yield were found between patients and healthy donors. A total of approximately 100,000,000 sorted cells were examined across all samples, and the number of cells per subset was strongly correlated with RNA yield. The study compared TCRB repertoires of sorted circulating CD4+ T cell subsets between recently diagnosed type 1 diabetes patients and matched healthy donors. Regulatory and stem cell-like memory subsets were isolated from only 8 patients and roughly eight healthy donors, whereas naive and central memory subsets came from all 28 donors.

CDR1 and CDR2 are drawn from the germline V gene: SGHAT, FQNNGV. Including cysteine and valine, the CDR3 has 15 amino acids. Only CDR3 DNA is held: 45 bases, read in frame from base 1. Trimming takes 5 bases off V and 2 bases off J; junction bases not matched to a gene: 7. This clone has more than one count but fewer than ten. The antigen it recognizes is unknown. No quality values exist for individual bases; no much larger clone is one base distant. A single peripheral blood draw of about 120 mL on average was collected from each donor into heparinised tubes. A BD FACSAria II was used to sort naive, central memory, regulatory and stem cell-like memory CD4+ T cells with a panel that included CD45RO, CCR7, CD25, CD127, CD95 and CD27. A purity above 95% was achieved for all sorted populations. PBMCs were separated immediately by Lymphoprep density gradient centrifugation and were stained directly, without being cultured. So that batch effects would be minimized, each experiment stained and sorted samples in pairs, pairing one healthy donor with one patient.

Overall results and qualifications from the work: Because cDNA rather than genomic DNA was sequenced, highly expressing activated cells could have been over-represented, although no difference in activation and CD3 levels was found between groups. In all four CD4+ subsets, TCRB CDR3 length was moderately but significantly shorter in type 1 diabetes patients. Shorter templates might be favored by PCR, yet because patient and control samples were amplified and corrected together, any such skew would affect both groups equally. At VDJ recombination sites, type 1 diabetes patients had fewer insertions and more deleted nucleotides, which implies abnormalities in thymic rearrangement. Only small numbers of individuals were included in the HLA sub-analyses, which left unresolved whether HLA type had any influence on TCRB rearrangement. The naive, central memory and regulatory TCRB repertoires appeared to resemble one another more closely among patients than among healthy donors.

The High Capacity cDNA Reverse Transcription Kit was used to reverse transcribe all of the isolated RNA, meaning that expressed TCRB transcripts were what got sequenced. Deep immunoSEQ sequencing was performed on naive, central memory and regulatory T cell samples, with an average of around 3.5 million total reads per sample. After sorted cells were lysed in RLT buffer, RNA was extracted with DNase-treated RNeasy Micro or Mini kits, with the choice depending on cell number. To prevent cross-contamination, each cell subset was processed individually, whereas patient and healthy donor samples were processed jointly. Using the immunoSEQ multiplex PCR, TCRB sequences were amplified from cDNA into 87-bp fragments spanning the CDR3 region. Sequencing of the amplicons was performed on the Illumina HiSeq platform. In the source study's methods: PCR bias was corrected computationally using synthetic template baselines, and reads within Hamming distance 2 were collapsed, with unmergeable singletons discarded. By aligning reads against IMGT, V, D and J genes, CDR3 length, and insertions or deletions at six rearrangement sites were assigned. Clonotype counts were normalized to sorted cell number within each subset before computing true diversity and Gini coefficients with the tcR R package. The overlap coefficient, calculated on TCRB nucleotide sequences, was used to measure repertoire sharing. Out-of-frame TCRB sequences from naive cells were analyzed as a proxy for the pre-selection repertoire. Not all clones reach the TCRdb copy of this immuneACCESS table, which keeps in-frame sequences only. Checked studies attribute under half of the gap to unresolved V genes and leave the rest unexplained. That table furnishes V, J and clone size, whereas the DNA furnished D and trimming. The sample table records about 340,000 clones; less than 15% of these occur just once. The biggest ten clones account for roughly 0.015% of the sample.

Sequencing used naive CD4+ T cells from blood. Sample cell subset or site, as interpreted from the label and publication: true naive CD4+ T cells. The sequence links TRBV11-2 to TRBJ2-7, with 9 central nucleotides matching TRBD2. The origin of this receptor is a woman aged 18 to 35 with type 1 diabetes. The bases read TGTGCCAGCAGCCCCAAACTAGCGGGCCCCTACGAGCAGTACGTC. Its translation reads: CASSPKLAGPYEQYV.